This T cell receptor (beta chain) was recovered during a study of identical twins. Whole-study findings and limits: Donors were not followed over many years; analysis was cross-sectional.

This clonotype was counted a few times. Its antigen is unidentified. One entry per CDR3 protein results from TCRdb running MiXCR on the 5' RACE reads. The sample lists roughly 700,000 distinct CDR3 sequences, about 9.4% occurring once. Germline V lookup: CDR1 SGDLS, CDR2 YYNGEE. The CDR3 extends over 16 amino acids. The V segment lost 0 bases and the J segment 2 bases; nucleotides outside the gene matches: 3. A further study also used this sample, focusing on yellow fever vaccine responses in identical twins. That investigation notes: Twin vaccine T cell responses reportedly seemed partly convergent, partly personalized.

This clonotype originated in a woman younger than 35 in good health. The rearrangement uses TRBV9 and TRBJ2-3; 10 bases line up with TRBD2. Source material: PBMCs. CDR3 sequence reads: CASSVVSGGATDTQYF. In DNA, the CDR3 is TGTGCCAGCAGCGTAGTCAGCGGGGGGGCCACAGATACGCAGTATTTT.